These 8 T cell receptor beta chains came from one sample sequenced in a study of technical replicates of blood from a handful of donors. The data were produced by immunoSEQ multiplex PCR, yet TCRdb's version contains in-frame clones alone and is incomplete. The top ten hold around 0.21% of the sample, which has 80,000 to 100,000 clones, 95% seen once. Material: T cells isolated from PBMCs. Receptor source: a human donor in good health.

The CDR3 spells CASSDPDGNQPQHF. CDR3 bases: TGTGCCAGCAGTGACCCAGATGGCAATCAGCCCCAGCATTTT. The J gene is TRBJ1-5, the V gene TRBV2; D not certain. The germline V gene encodes CDR1 SNHLY and CDR2 FYNNEI. Trimming left V 3 bases short and J 2 bases short, with 8 bases between. The CDR3 is made up of 14 amino acids.

V and J are TRBV29-1 and TRBJ2-7; D might be TRBD2 (6 bases). The CDR3 totals 14 residues. CDR1 and CDR2 (germline): SQVTM, ANQGSEA. V lost 6 bases and J 4 bases, leaving 19 bases between the germline ends. The CDR3 loop is CSVGRDSMTYEQYF. The DNA of the CDR3 is TGCAGCGTCGGCCGGGACTCGATGACATACGAGCAGTACTTC.

The J gene is TRBJ1-5, the V gene TRBV19, with TRBD1 as a possible D gene (6 bases). V was cut by 7 bases and J by 7 bases, with 29 bases left in between. CDR1 is LNHDA and CDR2 is SQIVND in the germline V gene (reference sequence). This CDR3 is 18 amino acids long. CDR3 amino acids: CASISRVTGTGAYQPQHF. The CDR3 bases are TGTGCCAGTATCTCGAGAGTTACAGGGACCGGGGCATACCAGCCCCAGCATTTT.

The V and J genes are TRBV29-1 and TRBJ2-2; 11 bases are a match to TRBD1. Germline V lookup: CDR1 SQVTM, CDR2 ANQGSEA. Losses at the gene ends were 5 bases for V and 2 bases for J; bases not matched to a gene: 4. This CDR3 is built from 15 residues. CDR3 protein: CSVKDRGLNTGELFF. DNA for the CDR3: TGCAGCGTTAAGGACAGGGGGCTTAACACCGGGGAGCTGTTTTTT.

The chain carries TRBV9 and TRBJ2-3; D may be TRBD1 (5 bases). V was trimmed by 0 bases and J by 1 base, leaving 15 bases between them. The CDR3 is made up of 17 amino acids. CDR1 is SGDLS and CDR2 is YYNGEE in the germline V gene. CDR3 region: CASSVEGAAIRTDTQYF. CDR3 DNA: TGTGCCAGCAGCGTAGAAGGGGCGGCCATTCGCACAGATACGCAGTATTTT.

A single count supports this clone. This chain uses TRBV19 with TRBJ2-1; TRBD2 matches at 7 bases. V gave up 5 bases and J gave up 2 bases; unmatched junction bases: 9. CDR1 and CDR2 from the germline V gene are LNHDA and SQIVND (reference sequence). The CDR3 totals 16 residues. The CDR3 DNA is TGTGCCAGTAGTGCACTAGCGAATGAGGCCTACAATGAGCAGTTCTTC. Its protein product is CASSALANEAYNEQFF.

This clone was seen only once. V and J are TRBV15 and TRBJ2-1; perhaps TRBD1 as D (6 bases). The CDR3 loop spans 14 amino acids. Per the germline V gene, CDR1 is LNHNV and CDR2 is YYDKDF (reference sequence). Trimming shortened V by 5 bases and J by 8 bases, and 16 bases separated the two germline ends. The CDR3 region has the DNA TGTGCCACCAGCCCCCGCGCGGACAGCTATGAGCAGTTCTTC. Residues: CATSPRADSYEQFF.

The chain uses TRBV30 and TRBJ2-7; no clear D gene. Germline-derived CDR1 and CDR2 are GTSNPN and SVGIG (reference sequence). The CDR3 loop spans 11 amino acids. Trimming shortened V by 2 bases and J by 5 bases, and 7 bases separated the two germline ends. Written as DNA, the CDR3 is TGTGCCTGGAGTACCACAAACGAGCAGTACTTC. Translation: CAWSTTNEQYF.